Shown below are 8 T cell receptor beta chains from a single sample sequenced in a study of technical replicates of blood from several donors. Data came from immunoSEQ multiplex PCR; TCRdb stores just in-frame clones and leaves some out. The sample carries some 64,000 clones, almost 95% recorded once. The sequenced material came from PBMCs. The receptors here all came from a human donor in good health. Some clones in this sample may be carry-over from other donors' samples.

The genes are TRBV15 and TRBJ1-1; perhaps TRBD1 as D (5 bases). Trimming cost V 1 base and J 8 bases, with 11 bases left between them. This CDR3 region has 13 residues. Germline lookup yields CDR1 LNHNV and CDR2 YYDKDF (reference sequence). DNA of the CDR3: TGTGCCACCAGCAGAGCCGTTCGGGGGGAAGCTTTCTTT. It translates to CATSRAVRGEAFF.

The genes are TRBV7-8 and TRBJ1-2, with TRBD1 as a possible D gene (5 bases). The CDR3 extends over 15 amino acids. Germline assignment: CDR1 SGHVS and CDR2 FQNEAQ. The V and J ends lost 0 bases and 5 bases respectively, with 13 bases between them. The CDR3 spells CASSLAGASSYGYTF. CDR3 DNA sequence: TGTGCCAGCAGCTTAGCAGGGGCGAGCTCTTATGGCTACACCTTC.

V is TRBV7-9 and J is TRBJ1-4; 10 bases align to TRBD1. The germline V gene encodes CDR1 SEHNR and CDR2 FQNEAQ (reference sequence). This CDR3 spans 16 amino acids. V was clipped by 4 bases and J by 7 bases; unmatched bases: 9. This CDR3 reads CASSSPTGTGVEKLFF. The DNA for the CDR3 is TGTGCCAGCAGCTCTCCAACGGGGACAGGGGTTGAAAAACTGTTTTTT. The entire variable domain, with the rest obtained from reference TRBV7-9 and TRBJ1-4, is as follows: DTGVSQNPRHKITKRGQNVTFRCDPISEHNRLYWYRQTLGQGPEFLTYFQNEAQLEKSRLLSDRFSAERPKGSFSTLEIQRTEQGDSAMYLCASSSPTGTGVEKLFFGSGTQLSVL.

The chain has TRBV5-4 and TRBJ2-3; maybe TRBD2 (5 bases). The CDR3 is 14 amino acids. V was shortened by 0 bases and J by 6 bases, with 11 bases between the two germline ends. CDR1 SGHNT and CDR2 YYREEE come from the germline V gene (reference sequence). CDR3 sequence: CASSLGTEWDTQYF. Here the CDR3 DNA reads TGTGCCAGCAGCTTGGGGACTGAGTGGGATACGCAGTATTTT.

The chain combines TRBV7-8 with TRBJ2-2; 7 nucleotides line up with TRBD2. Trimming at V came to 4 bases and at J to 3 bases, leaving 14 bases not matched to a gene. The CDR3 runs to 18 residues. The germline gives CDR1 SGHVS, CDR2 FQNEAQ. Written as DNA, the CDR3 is TGTGCCAGCAGCTGGAAACTAGCGCAAAAGGGCGACACCGGGGAGCTGTTTTTT. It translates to CASSWKLAQKGDTGELFF.

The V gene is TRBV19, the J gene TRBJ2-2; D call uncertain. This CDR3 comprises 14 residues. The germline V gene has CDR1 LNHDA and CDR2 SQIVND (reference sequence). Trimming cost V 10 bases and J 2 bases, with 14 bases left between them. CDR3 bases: TGTGCCACCCTCGCGTTTATCAACACCGGGGAGCTGTTTTTT. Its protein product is CATLAFINTGELFF.

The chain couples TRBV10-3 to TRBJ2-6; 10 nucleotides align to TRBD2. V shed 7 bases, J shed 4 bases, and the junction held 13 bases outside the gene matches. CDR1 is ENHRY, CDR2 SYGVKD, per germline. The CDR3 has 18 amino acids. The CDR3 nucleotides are TGTGCCATCAATGGGGGAACTAGCGGGAAATCAGGGGCCAACGTCCTGACTTTC. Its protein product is CAINGGTSGKSGANVLTF.

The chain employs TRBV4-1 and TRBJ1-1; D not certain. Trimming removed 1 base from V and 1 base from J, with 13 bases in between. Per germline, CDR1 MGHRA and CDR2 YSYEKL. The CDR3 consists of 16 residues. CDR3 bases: TGCGCCAGCAGCCAAGGGATAGGAGCGGGGAACACTGAAGCTTTCTTT. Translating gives CASSQGIGAGNTEAFF.